This paragraph covers one TCR beta chain sequence. The sample is drawn from a study of blood T cell repertoires in COVID-19. As for the study in general: Sample material is recorded as cDNA or gDNA derived from T cells, B-cell-depleted T cells, or PBMCs.

Original data processing: From reference gene primer amplification, estimates of nucleated cell counts were derived. Sequenced by immunoSEQ multiplex PCR; TCRdb stores in-frame clones only, minus some. V and J calls and clone size are as listed in that table; D and trimming were resolved from the DNA. Altogether about 100,000 clones are present, about 90% being singletons, with the ten largest covering 17%. CDR1 is SSHAT, CDR2 FNYEAQ, per germline (reference sequence). Losses at the gene ends were 1 base for V and 3 bases for J; bases not matched to a gene: 4. The CDR3 has 15 amino acids. V is TRBV7-7 and J is TRBJ1-1; 8 bases line up with TRBD1. The receptor was derived from a man aged 45-65 years with acute or convalescent COVID-19. The sample taken for sequencing was peripheral blood. The CDR3 DNA reads TGTGCCAGCAGCTTAGAGAAACAGGGGGACACTGAAGCTTTCTTT. Its protein is CASSLEKQGDTEAFF.